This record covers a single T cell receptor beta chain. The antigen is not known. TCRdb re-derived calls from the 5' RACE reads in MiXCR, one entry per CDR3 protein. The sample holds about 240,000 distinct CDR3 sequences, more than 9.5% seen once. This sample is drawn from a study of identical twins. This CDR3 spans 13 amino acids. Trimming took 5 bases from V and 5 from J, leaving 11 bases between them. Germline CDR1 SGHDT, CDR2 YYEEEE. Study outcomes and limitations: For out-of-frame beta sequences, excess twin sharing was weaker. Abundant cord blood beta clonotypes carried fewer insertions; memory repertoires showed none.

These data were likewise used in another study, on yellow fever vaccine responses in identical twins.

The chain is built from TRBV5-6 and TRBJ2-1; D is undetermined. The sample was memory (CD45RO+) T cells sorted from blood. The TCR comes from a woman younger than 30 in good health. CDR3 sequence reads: CASRVITNNEQFF. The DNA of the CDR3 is TGTGCCAGCAGAGTGATAACCAACAATGAGCAGTTCTTC.